This T cell receptor (beta chain) was retrieved from a study of T cell responses to AZD1222 COVID-19 vaccine. Study-level findings and limits: Sampled repertoires all dated from after the peak T cell response.

Of note for this clone: Its antigen is not identified.

Only in-frame clones appear in the TCRdb table, and some are missing; sequencing was by immunoSEQ multiplex PCR. There are some 110,000 clones in the sample; just over 85% occur only once, and about 16% lies in the top ten. This CDR3 spans 15 amino acids. Germline V gives CDR1 SGHKS, CDR2 YYEKEE (reference sequence). V lost 2 bases and J lost 0, with 8 bases in between. This chain joins TRBV5-5 and TRBJ1-4; D is unclear. Sequences were derived from peripheral blood, sampled 28 days after the second AZD1222 dose. This TCR was sampled from an adult who received the AZD1222 COVID-19 vaccine. CDR3 in DNA: TGTGCCAGCAGCTTCCTCCCCTCAACTAATGAAAAACTGTTTTTT. Its protein product is CASSFLPSTNEKLFF.